This T cell receptor beta chain derives from a study of Graves' ophthalmopathy and Graves' hyperthyroidism. Study-wide results and limits: Detected in blood as well were most expanded thyroid clonotypes with frequency above 0.001. A classifier, a 13-signature model, separated ophthalmopathy from stable hyperthyroidism with more than 85% sensitivity and around 80% specificity.

Germline CDR1 MNHEY, CDR2 SVGAGI. V shed 4 bases and J shed 4 bases, with 20 bases lying between them. The CDR3 is made up of 16 amino acids. There are many counts of this clonotype. No antigen is known for it. RNA served as the template for amplifying TCR beta CDR3 regions. First-round RT-PCR used HTBI primers; second-round multiplex PCR followed. TCRdb reprocessed the multiplex PCR reads via MiXCR and lists one record per CDR3 protein. The table shows 300,000 to 400,000 distinct CDR3 sequences, with about a sixth occurring only once. Exclusion covered patients with other autoimmune diseases or uncontrolled infections (as well as pregnancy or lactation). A diagnosis was made from clinical symptoms together with serum thyroxine, TRAb, thyroid ultrasound and orbital computed tomography.

What was sequenced was peripheral blood. The chain recombines TRBV6-5 with TRBJ2-7; TRBD1 might be the D (6 bases). The TCR sequence derives from an adult man with Graves' ophthalmopathy. The CDR3 DNA reads TGTGCCAGCAGTTCGAAGGACAGCCCCGGACGATACGAGCAGTACTTC. This codes for CASSSKDSPGRYEQYF.